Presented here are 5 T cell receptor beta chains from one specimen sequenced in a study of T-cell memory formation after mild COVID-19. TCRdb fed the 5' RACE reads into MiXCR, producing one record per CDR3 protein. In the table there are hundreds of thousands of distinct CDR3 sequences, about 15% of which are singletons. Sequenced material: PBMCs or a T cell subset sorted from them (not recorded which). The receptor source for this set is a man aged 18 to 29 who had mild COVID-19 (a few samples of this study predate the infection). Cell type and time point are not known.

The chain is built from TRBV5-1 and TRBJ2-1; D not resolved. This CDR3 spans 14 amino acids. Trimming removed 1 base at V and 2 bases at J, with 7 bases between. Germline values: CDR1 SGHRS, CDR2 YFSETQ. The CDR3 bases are TGCGCCAGCAGCTTGTCGGCAGCCTACAATGAGCAGTTCTTC. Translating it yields CASSLSAAYNEQFF.

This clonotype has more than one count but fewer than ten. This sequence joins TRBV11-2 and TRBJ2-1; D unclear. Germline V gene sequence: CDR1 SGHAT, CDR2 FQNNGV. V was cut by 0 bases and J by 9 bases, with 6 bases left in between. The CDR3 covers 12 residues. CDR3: CASSLDGAEQFF. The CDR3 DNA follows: TGTGCCAGCAGCTTAGACGGAGCTGAGCAGTTCTTC.

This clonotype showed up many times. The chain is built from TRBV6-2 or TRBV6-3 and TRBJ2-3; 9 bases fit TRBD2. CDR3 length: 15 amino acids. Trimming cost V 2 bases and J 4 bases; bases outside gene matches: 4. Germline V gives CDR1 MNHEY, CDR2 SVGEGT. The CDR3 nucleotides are TGTGCCAGCAGTTACAATGCGGGGGGGCCAGATACGCAGTATTTT. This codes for CASSYNAGGPDTQYF.

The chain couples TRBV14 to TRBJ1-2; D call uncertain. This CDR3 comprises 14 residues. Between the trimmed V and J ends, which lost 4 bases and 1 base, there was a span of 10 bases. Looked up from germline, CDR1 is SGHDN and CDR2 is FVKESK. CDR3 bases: TGTGCCAGCAGCCTCGAGAGGGTTAACTATGGCTACACCTTC. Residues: CASSLERVNYGYTF.

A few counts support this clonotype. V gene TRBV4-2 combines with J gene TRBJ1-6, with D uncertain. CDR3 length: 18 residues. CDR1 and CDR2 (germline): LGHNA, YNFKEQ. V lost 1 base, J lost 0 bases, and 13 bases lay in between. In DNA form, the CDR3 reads TGTGCCAGCAGCCAAGTCACGGCTATTAGCTCCTATAATTCACCCCTCCACTTT. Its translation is CASSQVTAISSYNSPLHF.